Following are 25 T cell receptor beta chains from one sample sequenced in a study of cytomegalovirus exposure and HLA in healthy donors. PCR was performed using 60 Vbeta and 13 Jbeta primers. Clones were sequenced by immunoSEQ multiplex PCR, and TCRdb holds only the in-frame ones, with some missing. The data show 100,000 to 120,000 clones, 70% to 80% seen once. Input material: PBMCs. The receptors here all came from a man aged 25 to 45 in good health and CMV-seronegative.

V gene TRBV4-2 combines with J gene TRBJ2-1, with 11 bases lining up with TRBD2. This CDR3 is 17 amino acids long. Germline CDR1 and CDR2: LGHNA and YNFKEQ. The J segment lost 9 bases and the V segment lost 0 bases, leaving 10 bases of the junction unmatched. CDR3 protein: CASSQESVLAGAVEQFF. In DNA form, the CDR3 reads TGTGCCAGCAGCCAAGAGTCCGTACTAGCGGGAGCGGTTGAGCAGTTCTTC.

The V call is TRBV7-9, the J call TRBJ1-5; the D gene is possibly TRBD1 (6 bases). The V gene's germline CDR1 is SEHNR and CDR2 FQNEAQ (reference sequence). CDR3 length: 15 residues. Trimming took off 5 bases at V and 2 bases at J, with 13 bases between the two ends. CDR3 in amino acids: CASSPLGGGNQPQHF. The CDR3 DNA is TGTGCCAGCAGCCCCCTAGGGGGTGGCAATCAGCCCCAGCATTTT.

The chain employs TRBV6-5 and TRBJ2-7; possibly TRBD2 for D (5 bases). CDR3 length: 15 residues. Germline loops: CDR1 MNHEY, CDR2 SVGAGI. Trimming cost V 5 bases and J 4 bases, with 18 bases left between them. DNA of the CDR3: TGTGCCAGCAGTCCAGCGGCGATTCCGGGGTACGAGCAGTACTTC. Translated: CASSPAAIPGYEQYF.

V and J are TRBV4-3 and TRBJ2-2; TRBD2 matches at 11 bases. Per the germline V gene, CDR1 is LGHNA and CDR2 is YSLEER. After removal of 0 bases from V and 0 bases from J, the junction contained 6 bases not matched to a gene. The CDR3 is made up of 19 amino acids. Here the CDR3 DNA reads TGCGCCAGCAGCCAAGATACAACTAGCGGGGGCCCGAACACCGGGGAGCTGTTTTTT. Its protein product is CASSQDTTSGGPNTGELFF.

This clone was detected only once. This chain connects TRBV6-5 to TRBJ1-6; weak D call: TRBD1 (6 bases). From germline, CDR1 is MNHEY and CDR2 SVGAGI. The CDR3 sequence is 14 residues long. Trimming took 5 bases from V and 13 from J, leaving 18 bases between them. The CDR3 DNA is TGTGCCAGCAGTGAGCAGGGGCCGGAGCGGCCCCTCCACTTT. It codes for CASSEQGPERPLHF.

The chain joins TRBV11-2 to TRBJ2-7, with a weak D call TRBD2 (6 bases). This CDR3 contains 12 residues. Germline V gene sequence: CDR1 SGHAT, CDR2 FQNNGV. Trimming left V 6 bases short and J 6 bases short, with 12 bases between. The CDR3 coding sequence is TGTGCCAGCAGTTTTGGAGGGTCCGAGCAGTACTTC. This gives the protein CASSFGGSEQYF.

V usage is TRBV4-3 and J usage is TRBJ1-3, with D perhaps matching TRBD1 (5 bases). Germline CDR1 is LGHNA and CDR2 is YSLEER. This CDR3 comprises 17 residues. Trimming removed 0 bases at V and 2 bases at J, with 14 bases between. CDR3 nucleotides: TGCGCCAGCAGCCAAGATCTTGGGGGGTCGGCTGGAAACACCATATATTTT. This codes for CASSQDLGGSAGNTIYF.

The rearrangement links TRBV9 to TRBJ2-1; 9 bases agree with TRBD2. The germline CDR1 and CDR2 sequences are SGDLS and YYNGEE. After removal of 4 bases from V and 8 bases from J, the junction contained 10 bases not matched to a gene. The CDR3 contains 15 residues. The CDR3 here is CASSLRLSGGDEQFF. In DNA, the CDR3 is TGTGCCAGCAGCCTTCGGCTTAGCGGGGGTGATGAGCAGTTCTTC.

This chain connects TRBV19 to TRBJ2-1, with D possibly TRBD1 on 5 matching bases. V was shortened by 3 bases and J by 1 base, with 13 bases between the two germline ends. This CDR3 contains 16 residues. Germline V gene lookup returns CDR1 LNHDA and CDR2 SQIVND (reference sequence). The CDR3 is CASSIGVRASYNEQFF. For the CDR3, the DNA is TGTGCCAGTAGTATTGGAGTCAGGGCATCCTACAATGAGCAGTTCTTC.

This clone has just one count. The chain uses TRBV19 and TRBJ2-1; D not certain. The length of the CDR3 is 14 residues. Trimming left V 3 bases short and J 6 bases short, with 12 bases between. Germline values: CDR1 LNHDA, CDR2 SQIVND (reference sequence). CDR3 sequence: CASSIGQLANEQFF. CDR3 DNA: TGTGCCAGTAGTATCGGTCAACTTGCCAATGAGCAGTTCTTC.

The genes are TRBV29-1 and TRBJ2-7; D remains unclear. Germline CDR1 is SQVTM and CDR2 is ANQGSEA. V was pared by 1 base and J by 0 bases, with 4 bases between. CDR3 size: 12 residues. Written as DNA, the CDR3 is TGCAGCGTTGAAGTTAACTCCTACGAGCAGTACTTC. This translates into CSVEVNSYEQYF.

The V gene is TRBV7-6, the J gene TRBJ2-7, with D unresolved. CDR3 length equals 11 residues. V lost 2 bases and J 6 bases, leaving 5 bases between the germline ends. Germline values: CDR1 SGHVS, CDR2 FNYEAQ. CDR3 nucleotide sequence: TGTGCCAGCAGCTTATACGGCGAGCAGTACTTC. Amino acids: CASSLYGEQYF.

V gene TRBV7-6 combines with J gene TRBJ2-7, with D maybe TRBD1 (5 bases). Trimming pared 5 bases from V and 6 bases from J, leaving 11 bases between. The CDR3 length is 12 residues. Germline CDR1 and CDR2: SGHVS and FNYEAQ. The CDR3 here is CASSDRSTEQYF. The CDR3 DNA reads as TGTGCCAGCAGCGACAGAAGCACCGAGCAGTACTTC.

V usage is TRBV29-1 and J usage is TRBJ2-5, with 7 bases lining up with TRBD2. The CDR3 extends over 14 amino acids. In germline, CDR1 is SQVTM, CDR2 ANQGSEA. J was trimmed by 5 bases and V by 4 bases; bases with no gene match: 10. The CDR3 DNA reads TGCAGCGTTGGCAGCGGGGCCCGGTCGGAGACCCAGTACTTC. This encodes CSVGSGARSETQYF.

The gene calls are TRBV30 and TRBJ1-2, with TRBD1 as a possible D gene (5 bases). CDR1 and CDR2 from the germline V gene are GTSNPN and SVGIG (reference sequence). The CDR3 spans 14 residues. V was trimmed by 4 bases and J by 2 bases, leaving 14 bases between them. Here the CDR3 DNA reads TGTGCCTGGAACAAGGGGTCAACGAACTATGGCTACACCTTC. Translation: CAWNKGSTNYGYTF.

This chain uses TRBV5-8 with TRBJ2-2, with 7 bases matching TRBD2. CDR1 is SGHTS and CDR2 is YDEGEE in the germline V gene. V lost 7 bases, J lost 1 base, and 13 bases stayed unmatched. The CDR3 length is 17 residues. The CDR3 is CASQQRGRVWNTGELFF. The CDR3 nucleotides read TGTGCCAGCCAACAGAGAGGGAGGGTGTGGAACACCGGGGAGCTGTTTTTT.

The chain carries TRBV9 and TRBJ2-5, with 8 bases fitting TRBD2. CDR1 SGDLS and CDR2 YYNGEE come from the germline V gene. The CDR3 totals 17 residues. Trimming cost V 3 bases and J 1 base; bases outside gene matches: 11. CDR3 protein: CASSAGAGRGGQETQYF. DNA for the CDR3: TGTGCCAGCAGCGCCGGAGCGGGACGGGGGGGCCAAGAGACCCAGTACTTC.

This rearrangement joins TRBV29-1 to TRBJ2-1; TRBD2 matches 11 bases. The J segment lost 0 bases and the V segment lost 3 bases, leaving 10 bases of the junction unmatched. The CDR3 length is 18 residues. CDR1 SQVTM and CDR2 ANQGSEA come from the germline V gene. CDR3 in amino acids: CSVEVAGGYSSSYNEQFF. The CDR3 DNA is TGCAGCGTTGAGGTAGCGGGGGGGTACTCAAGCTCCTACAATGAGCAGTTCTTC.

This clone was observed a handful of times. V usage is TRBV25-1 and J usage is TRBJ1-5, with no clear D. V was cut by 5 bases and J by 2 bases, with 4 bases left in between. There are 12 residues in the CDR3. Germline V gene sequence: CDR1 MGHDK, CDR2 SYGVNS. CDR3 in amino acids: CASSLGNQPQHF. CDR3 coding DNA: TGTGCCAGCAGTCTCGGCAATCAGCCCCAGCATTTT.

The chain joins TRBV30 to TRBJ2-2; no reliable D call. This CDR3 has 16 amino acids. V was trimmed by 0 bases and J by 5 bases, leaving 16 bases between them. Per the germline V gene, CDR1 is GTSNPN and CDR2 is SVGIG (reference sequence). The CDR3 coding sequence is TGTGCCTGGAGTGTACAAGGCCGCTGGGCTACCGGGGAGCTGTTTTTT. Its protein is CAWSVQGRWATGELFF.

V is TRBV7-2 and J is TRBJ1-5; a weak D match, TRBD1 (6 bases). The germline gives CDR1 SGHTA, CDR2 FQGNSA. CDR3 length: 13 residues. The V and J ends lost 6 bases and 4 bases respectively, with 10 bases between them. The CDR3 coding sequence is TGTGCCAGCAGTGTACAGGGAAATCAGCCCCAGCATTTT. Its protein product is CASSVQGNQPQHF. Using reference TRBV7-2 and TRBJ1-5 for the parts outside the CDR3, the full variable domain is GAGVSQSPSNKVTEKGKDVELRCDPISGHTALYWYRQSLGQGLEFLIYFQGNSAPDKSGLPSDRFSAERTGGSVSTLTIQRTQQEDSAVYLCASSVQGNQPQHFGDGTRLSIL.

The CDR3 nucleotides read TGTGCCAGCAGCTTTAGGGGGACTGAAGCTTTCTTT. Protein product: CASSFRGTEAFF. The J gene is TRBJ1-1, the V gene TRBV11-2; D may be TRBD1 (6 bases). The CDR3 is 12 residues long. With 3 bases removed from V and 5 bases from J, the gap between germline ends came to 7 bases. The V gene's germline CDR1 is SGHAT and CDR2 FQNNGV.

Only one count was recorded for this clone. V gene TRBV29-1 combines with J gene TRBJ1-2; a possible D gene is TRBD1 (5 bases). Per germline, CDR1 SQVTM and CDR2 ANQGSEA. Trimming removed 6 bases at V and 7 bases at J, with 15 bases between. This CDR3 contains 12 residues. CDR3 nucleotide sequence: TGCAGCGTGGTGGGGGGAAAGAGTGGCTACACCTTC. This translates into CSVVGGKSGYTF.

In its sample, this clone was seen a few times. The chain uses TRBV28 and TRBJ1-5; D call uncertain. CDR1 is MDHEN, CDR2 SYDVKM, per germline. The CDR3 consists of 14 residues. Trimming cost V 2 bases and J 3 bases, with 8 bases left between them. The CDR3 nucleotides read TGTGCCAGCAGTTTAGAGGGCAACAATCAGCCCCAGCATTTT. Its translation: CASSLEGNNQPQHF.

CDR3 region: CASDNSGSPADTQYF. In DNA, the CDR3 is TGTGCCAGCGATAACAGCGGATCACCGGCGGATACGCAGTATTTT. V usage is TRBV19 and J usage is TRBJ2-3, with TRBD2 as a possible D gene (5 bases). Germline loops: CDR1 LNHDA, CDR2 SQIVND (reference sequence). This CDR3 comprises 15 residues. V lost 9 bases and J 6 bases, leaving 22 bases between the germline ends.